Shown below are 22 T cell receptor beta chains from a single sample sequenced in a study of shared T cell receptors in the human thymus. The protocol was immunoSEQ multiplex PCR, while the TCRdb copy is restricted to in-frame clones and leaves out a portion. The top ten clones hold 0.0095% to 0.013% of a sample with roughly 700,000 clones, roughly 90% of them seen once. Separately, the same data were catalogued under a study of human thymus T cells.

Material: thymocytes. The receptors come from a boy under two years old with a congenital heart defect.

The chain uses TRBV10-3 and TRBJ2-7; 11 bases are a match to TRBD2. The germline V gene has CDR1 ENHRY and CDR2 SYGVKD. The CDR3 spans 14 residues. The V gene end was trimmed by 7 bases and the J gene end by 4 bases; junction bases not matched to a gene: 6. The CDR3: CAIMASGRLYEQYF. CDR3 nucleotide sequence: TGTGCCATCATGGCTAGCGGGAGGTTGTACGAGCAGTACTTC.

This chain uses TRBV7-6 with TRBJ2-7; D may be TRBD1 (6 bases). This CDR3 has 13 residues. Germline CDR1 is SGHVS and CDR2 is FNYEAQ. Trimming took 1 base from V and 6 from J, leaving 10 bases between them. CDR3 nucleotides: TGTGCCAGCAGCTTAGGCCCCAGGGGCGAGCAGTACTTC. It yields the protein CASSLGPRGEQYF. Drawing the rest from reference TRBV7-6 and TRBJ2-7, the complete variable domain is GAGVSQSPRYKVTKRGQDVALRCDPISGHVSLYWYRQALGQGPEFLTYFNYEAQQDKSGLPNDRFSAERPEGSISTLTIQRTEQRDSAMYRCASSLGPRGEQYFGPGTRLTVT.

The chain uses TRBV27 and TRBJ2-3; maybe TRBD1 (5 bases). CDR3 length: 14 amino acids. Trimming left V 6 bases short and J 4 bases short, with 14 bases between. The V gene's germline CDR1 is MNHEY and CDR2 SMNVEV (reference sequence). The CDR3 region is CASRDNRTSDTQYF. The CDR3 DNA reads TGTGCCAGCAGGGACAATAGGACATCAGATACGCAGTATTTT.

This clone occurred once. The chain has TRBV7-2 and TRBJ2-7, with TRBD2 identical over 12 bases. The CDR3 contains 16 residues. V lost 5 bases and J lost 2; bases outside the gene matches: 7. Germline values: CDR1 SGHTA, CDR2 FQGNSA. The CDR3 sequence is CASSDCRTSGAYEQYF. The CDR3 DNA reads TGTGCCAGCAGCGACTGCCGGACTAGCGGGGCCTACGAGCAGTACTTC.

The chain joins TRBV18 to TRBJ1-5; a weak D match, TRBD1 (6 bases). Germline V gene sequence: CDR1 KGHSH, CDR2 LQKENI. Trimming stripped 3 bases from V and 5 bases from J, with 8 bases between. The CDR3 is made up of 13 amino acids. In DNA, the CDR3 is TGTGCCAGCTCACCGGACAGATATCAGCCCCAGCATTTT. This gives the protein CASSPDRYQPQHF.

The chain has TRBV7-3 and TRBJ2-1; 11 nucleotides align to TRBD2. From germline, CDR1 is SGHTA and CDR2 FQGTGA. The CDR3 loop spans 19 amino acids. The V gene end was trimmed by 5 bases and the J gene end by 2 bases; junction bases not matched to a gene: 14. The CDR3 region is CASSPRGLADLTAYNEQFF. In DNA, the CDR3 is TGTGCCAGCAGCCCCAGGGGACTAGCGGATCTTACGGCCTACAATGAGCAGTTCTTC.

The chain uses TRBV5-1 and TRBJ2-7; 9 nucleotides match TRBD1. The trim removed 3 bases at V and 3 bases at J, leaving 4 bases unmatched. This CDR3 has 14 residues. Germline lookup yields CDR1 SGHRS and CDR2 YFSETQ. The DNA of the CDR3 is TGCGCCAGCAGCTCTAGACAGGGGGGCTACGAGCAGTACTTC. Amino acids: CASSSRQGGYEQYF.

In DNA, the CDR3 is TGTGCCAGCAGCCACGGTACAGCGGGAGCGACGTGCGAGCAGTACTTC. Encoded protein: CASSHGTAGATCEQYF. The chain is built from TRBV14 and TRBJ2-7, with 8 positions matching TRBD2. This CDR3 contains 16 residues. With 3 bases clipped from V and 6 bases from J, the junction kept 13 bases outside the gene matches. Germline CDR1 SGHDN, CDR2 FVKESK.

The chain uses TRBV5-1 and TRBJ2-2, with TRBD1 identical over 8 bases. Per germline, CDR1 SGHRS and CDR2 YFSETQ. The CDR3 contains 15 residues. The J segment lost 5 bases and the V segment lost 4 bases, leaving 7 bases of the junction unmatched. CDR3 DNA sequence: TGCGCCAGCAGCCAAGGACAGGGTCATACCGGGGAGCTGTTTTTT. Protein product: CASSQGQGHTGELFF.

A single count supports this clone. The V and J genes are TRBV5-1 and TRBJ1-3; weak D call: TRBD1 (5 bases). V lost 0 bases and J lost 1, with 14 bases in between. Germline values: CDR1 SGHRS, CDR2 YFSETQ. The length of the CDR3 is 17 residues. CDR3 sequence (DNA): TGCGCCAGCAGCTTGGTGCTCGGGGGGGGTTCTGGAAACACCATATATTTT. This codes for CASSLVLGGGSGNTIYF.

The chain combines TRBV5-1 with TRBJ2-1; TRBD2 aligns across 12 bases. Unmatched junction bases numbered 14, after V lost 4 bases and J lost 0 bases. The germline V gene has CDR1 SGHRS and CDR2 YFSETQ. The CDR3 sequence is 20 residues long. The CDR3 reads CASSRKTSGRSLSSYNEQFF. The CDR3 DNA sequence: TGCGCCAGCAGCCGAAAAACTAGCGGGAGGTCACTAAGCTCCTACAATGAGCAGTTCTTC.

This chain connects TRBV6-1 to TRBJ2-7, with 10 positions matching TRBD1. This CDR3 is built from 14 residues. Unmatched junction bases numbered 5, after V lost 7 bases and J lost 2 bases. Germline V lookup: CDR1 MNHNS, CDR2 SASEGT. The DNA of the CDR3 is TGTGCCAGCAAAGGACAGGGGGAAACCTACGAGCAGTACTTC. The encoded protein is CASKGQGETYEQYF.

A remark on this clone: At the DNA level, this CDR3 is encoded by other sequences in the same sample as well. This CDR3 reads CASSDCAGNTIYF. The CDR3 region has the DNA TGTGCCAGCAGTGACTGCGCTGGAAACACCATATATTTT. The rearrangement uses TRBV2 and TRBJ1-3, with unresolved D. Trimming stripped 3 bases from V and 2 bases from J, with 5 bases between. This CDR3 comprises 13 residues. CDR1 is SNHLY and CDR2 is FYNNEI in the germline V gene. The variable domain in full, completed from reference TRBV2 and TRBJ1-3, reads EPEVTQTPSHQVTQMGQEVILRCVPISNHLYFYWYRQILGQKVEFLVSFYNNEISEKSEIFDDQFSVERPDGSNFTLKIRSTKLEDSAMYFCASSDCAGNTIYFGEGSWLTVV.

This clone was picked up a small number of times. The chain uses TRBV6-1 and TRBJ2-7; tentatively, D is TRBD2 (6 bases). CDR1 and CDR2 from the germline V gene are MNHNS and SASEGT. V lost 8 bases and J 4 bases, leaving 21 bases between the germline ends. The CDR3 spans 15 residues. Written as DNA, the CDR3 is TGTGCCAGCCAACCGGACAATGGCGCGGGATACGAGCAGTACTTC. Its protein product is CASQPDNGAGYEQYF.

V gene TRBV4-2 combines with J gene TRBJ2-2; the D gene is possibly TRBD2 (6 bases). The CDR3 runs 14 residues. In germline, CDR1 is LGHNA, CDR2 YNFKEQ. The ends were cut back, 4 bases at V and 7 bases at J, with 13 bases in the middle. CDR3 nucleotide sequence: TGTGCCAGCAGCCGCCCATACGGGGGCGGGGAGCTGTTTTTT. Translation gives CASSRPYGGGELFF.

This chain connects TRBV28 to TRBJ2-5; D not resolved. Trimming removed 4 bases from V and 5 bases from J, with 11 bases in between. Germline V CDR1 and CDR2: MDHEN, SYDVKM. The CDR3 has 13 residues. DNA of the CDR3: TGTGCCAGCAGTTCCCAGGCCCGGGAGACCCAGTACTTC. Amino acids: CASSSQARETQYF.

The chain recombines TRBV7-9 with TRBJ2-1, with TRBD2 matching over 14 bases. CDR1 and CDR2 (germline): SEHNR, FQNEAQ (reference sequence). This CDR3 region has 15 residues. V shed 5 bases and J 9 bases; nucleotides not matched to a gene: 6. This chain's CDR3 is CASSLGTSGSIEQFF. The CDR3, as DNA: TGTGCCAGCAGCCTCGGGACTAGCGGGAGTATTGAGCAGTTCTTC.

This clone was counted a few times. The V and J genes are TRBV10-1 and TRBJ1-3; a possible D gene is TRBD1 (5 bases). The germline V gene encodes CDR1 WNHNN and CDR2 SYGVQD (reference sequence). Trimming cost V 2 bases and J 0 bases, with 8 bases left between them. This CDR3 contains 15 residues. CDR3 bases: TGCGCCAGCAGTGAGGGGGCAAACTCTGGAAACACCATATATTTT. Translated: CASSEGANSGNTIYF.

There are a few counts of this clone. This chain connects TRBV18 to TRBJ1-2, with TRBD1 identical over 7 bases. The CDR3 totals 16 residues. Trimming removed 1 base from V and 2 bases from J; junction bases left unmatched: 7. CDR1 and CDR2 (germline): KGHSH, LQKENI. The CDR3 sequence is CASSPHRDRVNYGYTF. The CDR3 nucleotides read TGTGCCAGCTCACCACACCGGGACAGAGTAAACTATGGCTACACCTTC.

This clone was detected a few times. The J gene is TRBJ2-7, the V gene TRBV10-3, with 7 positions matching TRBD2. There are 15 residues in the CDR3. V shed 8 bases, J shed 2 bases, and the junction held 12 bases outside the gene matches. CDR1 is ENHRY and CDR2 is SYGVKD in the germline V gene. The CDR3 loop reads CAIGGLLAGAYEQYF. CDR3 DNA sequence: TGTGCCATCGGGGGACTTTTGGCGGGAGCCTACGAGCAGTACTTC.

CDR3 in DNA: TGTGCCAGCAGTGTTCGGACAGGGGTTGAAAACACCATATATTTT. Its translation: CASSVRTGVENTIYF. J is TRBJ1-3 and V is TRBV2; 9 nucleotides line up with TRBD1. This CDR3 is 15 amino acids long. Trimming took 4 bases from V and 6 from J; bases not matched to a gene: 7. Germline V gene sequence: CDR1 SNHLY, CDR2 FYNNEI.

J is TRBJ2-7 and V is TRBV25-1, with unresolved D. Trimming took off 0 bases at V and 5 bases at J, with 2 bases between the two ends. This CDR3 spans 11 amino acids. Germline V CDR1 and CDR2: MGHDK, SYGVNS. Written as DNA, the CDR3 is TGTGCCAGCAGTGAATATAACGAGCAGTACTTC. It specifies CASSEYNEQYF.